This TCR beta chain came from a study of cytomegalovirus exposure and HLA in healthy donors. Study-level findings and limits: Available immune exposure information was restricted to CMV serostatus only. As was reported, the HLA-A and HLA-B alleles of most subjects were accurately predicted from TCR beta sequences.

Remarks on this clone: Antigen specificity is unknown.

The PCR used 60 Vbeta and 13 Jbeta primers. Assay: immunoSEQ multiplex PCR; the TCRdb copy retains only in-frame clones and omits some. The sample lists 130,000 to 150,000 clones, 73% occurring once. In germline, CDR1 is SEHNR, CDR2 FQNEAQ (reference sequence). Trimming removed 5 bases at V and 2 bases at J, with 10 bases between. CDR3 length equals 13 residues. Recording of this donor's CMV serostatus was not done. This clonotype originated in a human donor in good health. The chain combines TRBV7-9 with TRBJ2-7; possibly TRBD1 for D (6 bases). The sequenced material came from PBMCs. CDR3 protein: CASSRTAPYEQYF. The CDR3 DNA is TGTGCCAGCAGCCGGACAGCACCCTACGAGCAGTACTTC.